This T cell receptor (beta chain) stems from a study of cytomegalovirus exposure and HLA in healthy donors listed by TCRdb under 2017. About the study as a whole: An earlier analysis of roughly 570 of the donors reported about 260 Gb of sequence data and 95 million to 130 million unique TCR beta sequences obtained from around 180 million T cells. The later analysis used no new phenotypic data to find candidate immune exposures, relying instead on TCR beta sequences and their occurrence across donors. Across approximately 400 genotyped donors of the cohort, an average of about 250,000 unique TCR beta nucleotide sequences per donor were sequenced, and around 20% of those sequences were non-productive. To decide whether each TCR beta V gene segment behaved as functional or pseudogenic, an earlier analysis of several hundred of the donors relied on high-throughput TCR beta sequencing. To predict cytomegalovirus infection status, the study combined high-throughput TCR immunosequencing, statistical association of individual TCRs with disease status, and machine learning. A later analysis re-examined previously published TCR beta repertoires from more than 600 donors and added high-resolution HLA genotyping to investigate patterns of TCR occurrence. Of the 300 to 500 genotyped donors, 70% to 90% were placed in the genetic ancestry cluster associated with self-reported Caucasian donors. The study was designed to test whether signatures of past pathogen exposure could be identified by cataloging public T cell receptors. Every repertoire in the discovery cohort had been generated on one and the same sequencing platform. About 300 gigabases of sequencing data and tens of millions of unique TCR sequences were included in an early release covering about 620 HLA-typed donors. A few DR-DQ haplotypes were handled as single units for association and clustering because linkage in the cohort was strong. Besides the first cohort of roughly 660 subjects, a separate validation cohort made up of roughly 120 different subjects was used. HLA typing included class I and class II loci at four-digit resolution. A later genetic analysis used genome-wide SNP genotypes for about three fifths of the 666 donors, treating that subset as a discovery cohort. Using immunosequencing, the study profiled T cell repertoires from 666 subjects and related those repertoires to cytomegalovirus serostatus. Donor age, sex, ethnicity and CMV serostatus were collected together with the repertoire data. The number of typed donors differed by locus: roughly 620-640 for A, B, C, DRB1 and DQB1; approximately 540 for DQA1; some 590 for DPA1; and 450 to 480 for DPB1. What the work shows at the level of the full study, not this receptor alone: Correlated functional status among segregating V segments might be attributable to linkage disequilibrium, but an unknown experimental factor could not be ruled out. The study listed 164 TCR beta chains as associated with cytomegalovirus. Because counts were too low, 15 or so rarely observed V segments, including chromosome 9 orphons, were excluded from the earlier analysis of roughly 580 of the donors. Compared with the roughly 720-donor mean, donors in an Asian-associated ancestry cluster had fewer N-insertions in productive TCRs, according to a later genetic analysis. Presence/absence analyses assumed roughly uniform sequencing depth across donors, an assumption that may not hold. Strong co-occurrence of HLA alleles, especially DR and DQ, made assigning TCR associations to individual alleles difficult. In an earlier analysis of around 600 of the donors, most TCR beta V segments were observed in productive rearrangements about 90% or about 30% of the time, broadly matching IMGT annotations. It was suggested by the authors that the approach could potentially be generalized to other disease states and immunological phenotypes. Compared with equally common non-associated chains, HLA-associated TCR beta chains in a later analysis were more clonally expanded and had lower generation probabilities. A later analysis found that TCR association rates varied across HLA loci, with DRB1 alleles showing the most associated TCRs and HLA-C alleles the fewest. In this cohort, only TCR beta chains were sequenced, and detectable features were limited by the absence of alpha or paired-chain data. In a later analysis, most CMV-associated TCR beta chains were found to appear HLA-restricted, with HLA associations seemingly driven largely by CMV exposure. In a later analysis, around 17,000 TCR beta sequences were associated with specific HLA alleles at a false discovery rate of 0.05. Several of the top co-occurrence clusters appeared to be linked to parvovirus B19, influenza, CMV and Epstein-Barr virus, according to a later analysis. A cluster of highly shared sequence variants was judged likely to represent a technical artifact of the sequencing pipeline. The classifier was reported to diagnose cytomegalovirus status with high specificity and sensitivity in both the original cohort and the validation cohort. A further reported finding was that TCR beta sequences accurately predicted the HLA-A and HLA-B alleles for most subjects in the first cohort. A few of the identified cytomegalovirus-associated TCR beta chains were confirmed in vitro to be specific for cytomegalovirus antigens. Because HLA typing was missing for some donors at each locus, association tests included only the typed subset. An association between a missense DCLRE1C variant and V-gene and J-gene trimming of TCR beta chains was found in a later genetic analysis and replicated in an independent cohort. While some public TCRs were present in many individuals, most TCR sequences turned up only very rarely across donors. CMV serostatus was the only immune exposure information available for the cohort. The 87-base-pair reads could not distinguish some IMGT-functional V segments, including TRBV6-2 and TRBV6-3, so those segments were excluded.

Via the germline V gene, CDR1 is MNHEY and CDR2 SVGAGI. The CDR3 has 12 amino acids, counting the end cysteine and phenylalanine. Only the CDR3 portion is preserved as DNA: 36 bases, with reading frame beginning at the first base. Cut back by 6 bases and 10 bases, the V and J ends lie 15 bases apart. Libraries were made using the immunoSEQ multiplex PCR assay. A mixture of 60 forward primers for TCR Vbeta segments and 13 reverse primers for TCR Jbeta segments was used in the multiplex PCR. Amplification of the CDR3 region of rearranged TCR beta genes was performed with a multiplex PCR assay on genomic DNA. The amplified TCR beta libraries were sequenced on the Illumina HiSeq System as 87-base-pair reads. The authors processed their data as follows. Across the 670 or so repertoires, a later analysis counted tens of millions of unique TCR beta chains, around 11 million of which were shared by at least two donors. Raw reads were error-corrected and collapsed into unique sequences with a nearest-neighbor algorithm that merged closely related sequences to remove PCR and sequencing errors. CDR3 sequences were aligned to IMGT reference sequences to assign V, D and J gene segments. For a sequence to be retained, a match of at least six nucleotides was required to both a V gene segment and a J gene segment. A rearrangement was called productive if the CDR3 had no stop codons and remained in frame with V and J, and every other rearrangement was called non-productive. CDR3 was defined by IMGT convention, running from the second conserved V-encoded cysteine to the conserved J-encoded phenylalanine. The earlier analysis of some 580 of the donors excluded any sequence lacking an unambiguous match to a single V gene segment. An earlier analysis of just under 600 of the donors called V segments functional above 56.7% productive rearrangements and segregating when the between-donor standard deviation exceeded 5%. A statistical classification framework was built to diagnose cytomegalovirus status from the catalog of TCR beta chain sequences. In a later analysis, V and J genes were assigned by comparing TCR nucleotide sequences against IMGT/GENE-DB human TR gene sequences. The TCRdist pipeline was used in a later analysis to assign CDR3 sequences and most-parsimonious VDJ recombination scenarios. In a later analysis, each TCR beta chain was defined by its CDR3 amino acid sequence together with its V-gene family, and reads lacking a unique V-gene family were excluded. To address suspected cross-contamination and a sequencing artifact, a later analysis removed approximately 600 highly shared, low-generation-probability nucleotide sequences. In a later analysis, a clonal expansion index for each public chain was calculated from normalized within-repertoire ranks of inferred template counts. Generation probabilities in a later analysis came from a VDJ recombination model fitted to out-of-frame rearrangements, and those results were checked against IGoR. In a later analysis, TCR-TCR, TCR-HLA and TCR-CMV co-occurrence was scored with hypergeometric tests, and a repertoire-size bias correction was applied to TCR pairs. To estimate false discovery rates, a later analysis permuted the HLA or CMV assignments 20 times. In a later analysis, co-occurring TCRs were grouped using DBSCAN, and TCRdist sequence similarity was added for clustering within HLA-allele-positive subsets. Repertoires with fewer than 30,000 or more than 120,000 public chains were left out of co-occurrence clustering, as were about five repertoires with anomalous nucleotide sharing. Imported from immuneACCESS, the table was reduced by TCRdb to in-frame sequences with V and J called. These copies leave out some clones; in studies compared against another copy, an unresolved V gene accounts for under half, and the cause of the remainder is not known. The DNA gave D and trimming, while V, J and clone size come from that table. The sample includes approximately 100,000 clones, with 55% to 65% observed a single time. Jointly, the top ten make up 3.8% of the sample.

The cohort was made up of 666 healthy bone marrow donors. All cohort members were sampled while nominally healthy, although unrecorded immune exposures were likely present. The donor was CMV seropositive and belonged to the group of around 300 seropositive cohort members. Every donor gave a peripheral blood sample, and the peripheral blood mononuclear cells from that sample were used for TCR beta sequencing. The Qiagen DNeasy Blood Extraction Kit was used to extract genomic DNA from the blood cell samples. As concerns this clone: Its cognate antigen has yet to be identified. Per-base qualities were not stored, and no clone one base away is much larger.

The chain is made from TRBV6-5 and TRBJ1-1; the D gene is unclear. The sample was PBMCs. The clonotype comes from a young man in good health and CMV-seropositive. The DNA sequence follows: TGTGCCAGCAGCTCAAGCGGGATCGGAGCTTTCTTT. Its translation is CASSSSGIGAFF.